The present T cell receptor beta chain was sequenced within a study of blood T cell repertoires in COVID-19. V gave up 5 bases and J gave up 1 base, with 6 bases separating them. There are 12 residues in the CDR3. From germline, CDR1 is SGHRS and CDR2 YFSETQ. Repertoires were generated with immunoSEQ multiplex PCR, while TCRdb's copy carries only in-frame clones and drops some. The sample lists roughly 100,000 clones; 92% were seen once. This receptor was taken from a man in his forties or fifties with active COVID-19. Source material: peripheral blood. This chain uses TRBV5-1 with TRBJ1-1; the D gene is possibly TRBD1 (5 bases). CDR3 DNA: TGCGCCAGCAGAAGGGGGAACACTGAAGCTTTCTTT. Translating gives CASRRGNTEAFF.